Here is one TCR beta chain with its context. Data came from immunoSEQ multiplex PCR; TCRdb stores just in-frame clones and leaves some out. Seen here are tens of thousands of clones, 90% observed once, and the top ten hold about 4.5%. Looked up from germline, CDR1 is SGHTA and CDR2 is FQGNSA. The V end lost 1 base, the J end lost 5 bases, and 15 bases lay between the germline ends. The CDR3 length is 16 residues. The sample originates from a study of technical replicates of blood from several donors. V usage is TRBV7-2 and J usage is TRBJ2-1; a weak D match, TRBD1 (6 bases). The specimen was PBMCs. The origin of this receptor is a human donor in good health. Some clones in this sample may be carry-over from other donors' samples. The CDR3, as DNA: TGTGCCAGCAGCTTAGGCAGGGGCAGGCAGGACAATGAGCAGTTCTTC. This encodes CASSLGRGRQDNEQFF.